The 9 T cell receptor beta chains below all came from one sample that was sequenced in a study of blood T cell repertoires in COVID-19. Repertoires were generated with immunoSEQ multiplex PCR, while TCRdb's copy carries only in-frame clones and drops some. The sample lists 300,000 to 350,000 clones, approximately 89% occurring once. Sequenced: peripheral blood. The source is a woman younger than 30 who had recovered from COVID-19.

The chain links TRBV6-2 or TRBV6-3 to TRBJ1-1; a weak D match, TRBD1 (6 bases). This CDR3 contains 15 residues. Deletions cut 2 bases from V and 4 bases from J, with 14 bases between. Germline V CDR1 and CDR2: MNHEY, SVGEGT. The CDR3 DNA follows: TGTGCCAGCAGTTACAAATACAGGGTGAGCACTGAAGCTTTCTTT. This encodes CASSYKYRVSTEAFF.

The V call is TRBV6-1, the J call TRBJ1-2; 8 bases agree with TRBD1. The CDR3 runs to 14 residues. Germline V CDR1 and CDR2: MNHNS, SASEGT. With V trimmed by 3 bases and J by 5 bases, 5 bases remained unmatched. CDR3 DNA: TGTGCCAGCAGTGACCCACGGACAGGGTATGGCTACACCTTC. This gives the protein CASSDPRTGYGYTF.

The J gene is TRBJ2-3, the V gene TRBV7-9; D perhaps matches TRBD1 (5 bases). Germline-derived CDR1 and CDR2 are SEHNR and FQNEAQ (reference sequence). Trimming shortened V by 3 bases and J by 4 bases, and 8 bases separated the two germline ends. The CDR3 spans 13 residues. The CDR3 coding sequence is TGTGCCAGCAGCTTCTCCAGGGCAGATACGCAGTATTTT. This encodes CASSFSRADTQYF.

The chain is built from TRBV4-3 and TRBJ2-2; 10 bases fit TRBD2. Germline V lookup: CDR1 LGHNA, CDR2 YSLEER. The length of the CDR3 is 16 residues. V was pared by 0 bases and J by 11 bases, with 9 bases of the junction left unmatched. This CDR3 is CASSQDPGLAVDELFF. The CDR3 nucleotides read TGCGCCAGCAGCCAAGATCCAGGACTAGCGGTGGACGAGCTGTTTTTT.

The chain couples TRBV2 to TRBJ1-1; 8 bases map to TRBD1. V trimming: 7 bases; J trimming: 6 bases; junction bases outside the gene matches: 13. CDR3 size: 15 residues. Germline V CDR1 and CDR2: SNHLY, FYNNEI. For the CDR3, the DNA is TGTGCCAGCACAGATCATGGACAGGGTTCGTCTGAAGCTTTCTTT. Protein: CASTDHGQGSSEAFF.

This clone has a single count. The gene calls are TRBV7-2 and TRBJ2-1, with 13 bases identical to TRBD2. CDR3 length equals 14 residues. The V and J ends lost 5 bases and 9 bases, in that order; junction bases with no gene match: 4. CDR1 SGHTA and CDR2 FQGNSA come from the germline V gene. The CDR3 loop is CASSPGTSGIEQFF. CDR3 DNA: TGTGCCAGCAGCCCCGGGACTAGCGGGATTGAGCAGTTCTTC.

The genes are TRBV9 and TRBJ1-1; 10 bases agree with TRBD1. V lost 4 bases and J lost 1; bases outside the gene matches: 10. The CDR3 loop spans 17 amino acids. Germline V lookup: CDR1 SGDLS, CDR2 YYNGEE. CDR3 loop: CASSTSGTGAGNTEAFF. The CDR3 nucleotides read TGTGCCAGCAGCACCTCAGGGACAGGGGCTGGGAACACTGAAGCTTTCTTT.

The chain recombines TRBV6-5 with TRBJ2-3, with 10 nucleotides matching TRBD1. Per germline, CDR1 MNHEY and CDR2 SVGAGI. The CDR3 extends over 14 amino acids. Germline trimming cut 7 bases from V and 5 bases from J; bases unmatched to any gene: 6. CDR3 DNA: TGTGCCAGCATACGGGACAGGGGACAAGATACGCAGTATTTT. Translated, it gives CASIRDRGQDTQYF.

As concerns this clone: This may be a read error: a much more frequent sequence differs by one nucleotide. Within the sample, other DNA sequences also encode this same CDR3. V usage is TRBV7-9 and J usage is TRBJ2-1, with 11 bases fitting TRBD2. Germline CDR1 reads SEHNR; CDR2 reads FQNEAQ (reference sequence). V gave up 3 bases and J gave up 4 bases; unmatched junction bases: 2. The CDR3 length is 15 residues. CDR3 nucleotide sequence: TGTGCCAGCAGCTTGGGACTAGCGGAATACAATGAGCAGTTCTTC. Translation gives CASSLGLAEYNEQFF.